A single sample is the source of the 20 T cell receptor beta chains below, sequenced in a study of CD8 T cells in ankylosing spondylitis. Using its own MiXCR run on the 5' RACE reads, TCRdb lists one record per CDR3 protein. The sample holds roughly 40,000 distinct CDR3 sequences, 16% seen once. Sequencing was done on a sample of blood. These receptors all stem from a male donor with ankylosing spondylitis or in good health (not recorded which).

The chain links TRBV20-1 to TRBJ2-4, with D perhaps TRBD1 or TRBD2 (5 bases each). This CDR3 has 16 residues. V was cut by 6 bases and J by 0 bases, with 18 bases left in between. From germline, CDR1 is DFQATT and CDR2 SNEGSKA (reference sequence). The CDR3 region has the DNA TGCAGTGCGGGGACGGGGCAGACCCTAGCCAAAAACATTCAGTACTTC. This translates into CSAGTGQTLAKNIQYF.

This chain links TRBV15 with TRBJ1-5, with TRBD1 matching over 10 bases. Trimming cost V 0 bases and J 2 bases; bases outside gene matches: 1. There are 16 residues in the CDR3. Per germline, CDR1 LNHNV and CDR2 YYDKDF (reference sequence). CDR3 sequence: CATSREGTGGNQPQHF. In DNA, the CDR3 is TGTGCCACCAGCAGAGAAGGGACAGGGGGCAATCAGCCCCAGCATTTT.

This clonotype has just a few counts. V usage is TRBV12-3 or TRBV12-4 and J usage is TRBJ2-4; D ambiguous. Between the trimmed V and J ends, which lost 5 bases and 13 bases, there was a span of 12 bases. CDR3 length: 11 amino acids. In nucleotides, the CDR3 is TGTGCCAGCAGTCTGGACGCGAAACAGTACTTC. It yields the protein CASSLDAKQYF.

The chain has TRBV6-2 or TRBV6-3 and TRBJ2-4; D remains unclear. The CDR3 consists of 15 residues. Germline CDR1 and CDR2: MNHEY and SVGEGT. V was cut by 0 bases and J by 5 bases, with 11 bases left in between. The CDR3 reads CASSYSRTSENIQYF. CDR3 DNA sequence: TGTGCCAGCAGTTACTCGAGGACCTCAGAAAACATTCAGTACTTC.

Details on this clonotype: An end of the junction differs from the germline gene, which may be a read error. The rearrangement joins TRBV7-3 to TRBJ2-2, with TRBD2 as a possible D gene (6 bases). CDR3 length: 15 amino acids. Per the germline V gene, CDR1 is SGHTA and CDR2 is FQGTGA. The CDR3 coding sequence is TGTACCAGCAGCCCGACGCTCGGGAGCTCCGGGGAGCTGTTTTTT. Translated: CTSSPTLGSSGELFF.

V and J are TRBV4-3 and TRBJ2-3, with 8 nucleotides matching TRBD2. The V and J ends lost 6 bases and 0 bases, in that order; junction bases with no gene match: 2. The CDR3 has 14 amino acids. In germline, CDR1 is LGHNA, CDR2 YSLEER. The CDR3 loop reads CASSSGISTDTQYF. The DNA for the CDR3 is TGCGCCAGCAGTAGCGGGATAAGCACAGATACGCAGTATTTT.

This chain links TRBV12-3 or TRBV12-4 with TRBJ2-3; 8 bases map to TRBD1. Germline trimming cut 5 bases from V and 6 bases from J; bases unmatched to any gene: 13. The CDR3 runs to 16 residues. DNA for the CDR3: TGTGCCAGCAGTCCTCCGGGGACAGGCCTCCGTGATACGCAGTATTTT. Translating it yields CASSPPGTGLRDTQYF.

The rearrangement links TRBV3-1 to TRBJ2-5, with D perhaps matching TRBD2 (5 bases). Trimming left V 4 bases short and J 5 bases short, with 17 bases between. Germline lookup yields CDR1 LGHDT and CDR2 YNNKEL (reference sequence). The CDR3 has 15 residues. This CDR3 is CASSPSNAEAETQYF. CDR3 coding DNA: TGTGCCAGCAGCCCGTCCAACGCGGAGGCGGAGACCCAGTACTTC.

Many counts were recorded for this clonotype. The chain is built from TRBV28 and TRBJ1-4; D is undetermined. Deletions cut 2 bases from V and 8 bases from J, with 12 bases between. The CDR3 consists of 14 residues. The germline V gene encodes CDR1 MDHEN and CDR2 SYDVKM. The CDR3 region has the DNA TGTGCCAGCAGTTTACCCGCCAGAGCCGAAAAACTGTTTTTT. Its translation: CASSLPARAEKLFF.

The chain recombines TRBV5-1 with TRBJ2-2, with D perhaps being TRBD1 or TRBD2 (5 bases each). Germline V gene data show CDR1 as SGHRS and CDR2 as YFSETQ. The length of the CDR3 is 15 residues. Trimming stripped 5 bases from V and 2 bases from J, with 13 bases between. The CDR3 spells CASRPGPPNTGELFF. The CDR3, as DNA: TGCGCCAGCAGACCGGGACCCCCTAACACCGGGGAGCTGTTTTTT.

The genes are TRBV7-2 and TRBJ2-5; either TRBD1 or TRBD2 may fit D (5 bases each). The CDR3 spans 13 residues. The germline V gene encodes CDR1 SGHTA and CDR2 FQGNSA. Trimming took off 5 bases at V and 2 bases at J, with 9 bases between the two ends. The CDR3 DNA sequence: TGTGCCAGCAGCCCGGGACCGCAAGAGACCCAGTACTTC. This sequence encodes CASSPGPQETQYF.

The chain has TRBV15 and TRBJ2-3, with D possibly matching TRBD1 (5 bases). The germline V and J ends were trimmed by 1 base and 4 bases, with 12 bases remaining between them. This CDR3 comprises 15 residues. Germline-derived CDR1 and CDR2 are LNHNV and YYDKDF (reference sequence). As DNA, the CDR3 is TGTGCCACCAGCAGAGGGCTAGGACAACCAGATACGCAGTATTTT. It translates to CATSRGLGQPDTQYF.

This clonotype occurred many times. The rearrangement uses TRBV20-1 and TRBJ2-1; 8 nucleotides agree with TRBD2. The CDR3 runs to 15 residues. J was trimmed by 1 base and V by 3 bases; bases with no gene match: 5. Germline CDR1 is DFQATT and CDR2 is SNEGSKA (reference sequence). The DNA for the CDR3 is TGCAGTGCTAGCCTAGCGGGTTTATCCTACAATGAGCAGTTCTTC. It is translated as CSASLAGLSYNEQFF.

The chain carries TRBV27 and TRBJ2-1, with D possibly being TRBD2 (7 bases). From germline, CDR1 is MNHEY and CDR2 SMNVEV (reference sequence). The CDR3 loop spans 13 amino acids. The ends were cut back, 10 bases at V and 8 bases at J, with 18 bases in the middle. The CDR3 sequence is CATEGGVGDEQFF. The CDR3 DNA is TGTGCCACCGAAGGGGGGGTGGGCGATGAGCAGTTCTTC.

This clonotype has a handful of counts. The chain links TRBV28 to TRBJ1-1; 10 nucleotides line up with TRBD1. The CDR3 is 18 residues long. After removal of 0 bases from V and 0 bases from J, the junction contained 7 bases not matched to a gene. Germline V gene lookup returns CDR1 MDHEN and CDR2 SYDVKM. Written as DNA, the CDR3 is TGTGCCAGCAGTTTATGGGGGACAGGGGCAAGCATGAACACTGAAGCTTTCTTT. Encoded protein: CASSLWGTGASMNTEAFF.

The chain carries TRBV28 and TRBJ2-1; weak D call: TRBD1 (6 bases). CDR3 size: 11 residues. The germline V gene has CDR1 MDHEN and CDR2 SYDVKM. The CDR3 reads CATGRYNEQFF. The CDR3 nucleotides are TGTGCTACAGGGCGTTACAATGAGCAGTTCTTC.

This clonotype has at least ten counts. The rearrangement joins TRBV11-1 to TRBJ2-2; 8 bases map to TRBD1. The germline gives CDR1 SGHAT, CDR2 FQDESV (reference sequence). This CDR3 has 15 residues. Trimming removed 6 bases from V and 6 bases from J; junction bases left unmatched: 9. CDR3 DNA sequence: TGTGCCAGCAGATGGGACAGGTTCGCGGCCGGGGAGCTGTTTTTT. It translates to CASRWDRFAAGELFF.

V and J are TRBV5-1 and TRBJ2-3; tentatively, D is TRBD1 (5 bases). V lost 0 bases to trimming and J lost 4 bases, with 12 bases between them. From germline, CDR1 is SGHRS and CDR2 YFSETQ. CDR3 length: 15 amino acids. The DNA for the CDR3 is TGCGCCAGCAGCTTGGCCGGCAGGGCATCAGATACGCAGTATTTT. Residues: CASSLAGRASDTQYF.

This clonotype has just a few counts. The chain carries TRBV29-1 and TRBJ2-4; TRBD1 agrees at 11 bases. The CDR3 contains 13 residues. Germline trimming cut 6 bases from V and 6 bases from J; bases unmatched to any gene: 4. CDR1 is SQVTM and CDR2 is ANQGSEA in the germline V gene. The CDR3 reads CSVRTGGRNIQYF. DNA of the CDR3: TGCAGCGTCCGGACAGGGGGCAGAAACATTCAGTACTTC.

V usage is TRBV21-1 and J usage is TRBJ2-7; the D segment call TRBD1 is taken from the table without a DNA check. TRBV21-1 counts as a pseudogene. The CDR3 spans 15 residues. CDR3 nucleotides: TGTGCCAGCAGAACGACCGGGACATACTACTACGAGCAGTACTTC. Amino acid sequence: CASRTTGTYYYEQYF.